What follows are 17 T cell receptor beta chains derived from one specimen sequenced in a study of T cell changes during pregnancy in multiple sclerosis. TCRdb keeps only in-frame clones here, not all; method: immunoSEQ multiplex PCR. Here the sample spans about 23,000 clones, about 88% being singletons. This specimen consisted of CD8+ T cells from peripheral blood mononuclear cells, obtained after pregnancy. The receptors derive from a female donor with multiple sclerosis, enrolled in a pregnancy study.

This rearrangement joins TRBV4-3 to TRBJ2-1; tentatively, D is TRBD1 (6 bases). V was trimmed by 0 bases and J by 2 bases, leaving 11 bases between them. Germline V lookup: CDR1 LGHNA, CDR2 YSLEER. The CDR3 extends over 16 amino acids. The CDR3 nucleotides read TGCGCCAGCAGCCAAGATCCGTGGGACACCTACAATGAGCAGTTCTTC. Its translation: CASSQDPWDTYNEQFF.

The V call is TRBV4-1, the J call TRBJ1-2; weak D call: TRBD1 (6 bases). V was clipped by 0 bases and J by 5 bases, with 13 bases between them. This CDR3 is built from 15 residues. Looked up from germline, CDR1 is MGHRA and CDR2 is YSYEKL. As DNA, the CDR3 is TGCGCCAGCAGCCAAGATCGGGGGGCGGAGTATGGCTACACCTTC. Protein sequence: CASSQDRGAEYGYTF.

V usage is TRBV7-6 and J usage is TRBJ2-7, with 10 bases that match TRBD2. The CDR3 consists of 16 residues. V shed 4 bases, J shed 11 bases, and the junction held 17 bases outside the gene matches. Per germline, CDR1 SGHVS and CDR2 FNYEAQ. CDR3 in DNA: TGTGCCAGCAGCTCCCCGACCGGAGCGGGAGGGCCTAAGGAGTACTTC. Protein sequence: CASSSPTGAGGPKEYF.

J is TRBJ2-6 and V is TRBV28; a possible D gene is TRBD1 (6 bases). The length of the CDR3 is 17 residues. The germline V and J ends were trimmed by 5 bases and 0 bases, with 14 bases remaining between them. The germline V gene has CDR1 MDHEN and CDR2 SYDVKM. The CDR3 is CASSEDSSNSGANVLTF. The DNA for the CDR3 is TGTGCCAGCAGTGAGGACAGTTCAAACTCTGGGGCCAACGTCCTGACTTTC.

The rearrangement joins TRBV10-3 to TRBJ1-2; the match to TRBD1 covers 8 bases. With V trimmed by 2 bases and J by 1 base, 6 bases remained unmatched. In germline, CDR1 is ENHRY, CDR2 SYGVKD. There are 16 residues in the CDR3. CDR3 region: CAISELRDRRNYGYTF. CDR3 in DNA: TGTGCCATCAGTGAGCTCCGGGACAGGCGTAACTATGGCTACACCTTC.

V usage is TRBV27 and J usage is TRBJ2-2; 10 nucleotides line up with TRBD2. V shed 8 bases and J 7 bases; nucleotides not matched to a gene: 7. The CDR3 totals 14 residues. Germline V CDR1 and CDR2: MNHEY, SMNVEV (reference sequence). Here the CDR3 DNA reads TGTGCCAGCGCCCTAGCGGGAGAGGTCGGGGAGCTGTTTTTT. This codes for CASALAGEVGELFF.

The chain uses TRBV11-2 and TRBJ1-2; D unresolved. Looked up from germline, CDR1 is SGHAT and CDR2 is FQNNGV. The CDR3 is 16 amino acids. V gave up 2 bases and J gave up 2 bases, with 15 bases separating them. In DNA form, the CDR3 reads TGTGCCAGCAGCTTACAAAGAAGCAGGCCAAACTATGGCTACACCTTC. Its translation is CASSLQRSRPNYGYTF. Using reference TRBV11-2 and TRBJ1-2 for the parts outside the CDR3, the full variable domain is EAGVAQSPRYKIIEKRQSVAFWCNPISGHATLYWYQQILGQGPKLLIQFQNNGVVDDSQLPKDRFSAERLKGVDSTLKIQPAKLEDSAVYLCASSLQRSRPNYGYTFGSGTRLTVV.

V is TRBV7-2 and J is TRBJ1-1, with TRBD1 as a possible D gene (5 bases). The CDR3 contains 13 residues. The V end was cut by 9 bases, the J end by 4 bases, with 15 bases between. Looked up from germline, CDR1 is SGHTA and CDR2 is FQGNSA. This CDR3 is CASLRGGVTEAFF. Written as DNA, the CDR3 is TGTGCCAGTTTACGGGGGGGAGTCACTGAAGCTTTCTTT.

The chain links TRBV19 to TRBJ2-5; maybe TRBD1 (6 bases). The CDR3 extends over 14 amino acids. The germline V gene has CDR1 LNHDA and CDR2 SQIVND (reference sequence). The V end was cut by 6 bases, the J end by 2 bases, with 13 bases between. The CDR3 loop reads CASSPRTDQETQYF. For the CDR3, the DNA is TGTGCCAGTAGCCCTCGGACAGATCAAGAGACCCAGTACTTC.

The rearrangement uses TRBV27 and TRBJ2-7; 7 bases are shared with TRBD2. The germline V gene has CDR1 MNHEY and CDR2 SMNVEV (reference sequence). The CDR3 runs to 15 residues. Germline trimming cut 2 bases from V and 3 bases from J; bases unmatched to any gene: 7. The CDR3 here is CASSLRGGGSYEQYF. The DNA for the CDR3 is TGTGCCAGCAGTTTAAGGGGTGGCGGGAGCTACGAGCAGTACTTC.

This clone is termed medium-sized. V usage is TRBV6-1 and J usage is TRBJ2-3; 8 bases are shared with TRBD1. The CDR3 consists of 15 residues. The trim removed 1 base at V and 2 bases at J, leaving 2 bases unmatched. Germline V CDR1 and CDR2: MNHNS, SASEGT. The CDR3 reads CASSEGTGHTDTQYF. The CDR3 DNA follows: TGTGCCAGCAGTGAAGGGACAGGGCACACAGATACGCAGTATTTT.

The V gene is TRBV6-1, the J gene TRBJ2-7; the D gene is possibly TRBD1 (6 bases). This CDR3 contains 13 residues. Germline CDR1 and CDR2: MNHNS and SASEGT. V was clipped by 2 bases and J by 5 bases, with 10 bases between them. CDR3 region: CASSETGTHEQYF. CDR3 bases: TGTGCCAGCAGTGAAACAGGGACCCACGAGCAGTACTTC.

The CDR3 DNA reads TGCGCCAGCAGCCAAGAACTAGCGGGTTTCCCTTACCAAGAGACCCAGTACTTC. As protein: CASSQELAGFPYQETQYF. V usage is TRBV4-3 and J usage is TRBJ2-5; 9 nucleotides match TRBD2. Trimming took 0 bases from V and 0 from J; bases not matched to a gene: 8. The CDR3 runs to 18 residues. Germline CDR1 and CDR2: LGHNA and YSLEER.

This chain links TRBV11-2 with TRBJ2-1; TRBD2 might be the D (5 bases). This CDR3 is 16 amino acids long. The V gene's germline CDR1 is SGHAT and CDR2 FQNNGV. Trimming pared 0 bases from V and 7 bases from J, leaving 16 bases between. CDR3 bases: TGTGCCAGCAGCTTAGAGTGGGGAGACGGCGCGAATGAGCAGTTCTTC. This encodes CASSLEWGDGANEQFF.

The CDR3 nucleotides are TGCAGCGTTGGGGGGGGTGACGGGCGTGGGCAGTATTTT. Residues: CSVGGGDGRGQYF. V usage is TRBV29-1 and J usage is TRBJ2-3; 7 bases align to TRBD2. Germline V gene lookup returns CDR1 SQVTM and CDR2 ANQGSEA. The V and J ends lost 4 bases and 11 bases, in that order; junction bases with no gene match: 12. CDR3 length equals 13 residues.

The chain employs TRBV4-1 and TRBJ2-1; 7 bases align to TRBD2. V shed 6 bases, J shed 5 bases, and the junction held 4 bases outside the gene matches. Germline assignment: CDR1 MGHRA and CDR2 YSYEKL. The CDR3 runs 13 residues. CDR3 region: CASRSGTNNEQFF. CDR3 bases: TGCGCCAGCAGAAGCGGGACTAACAATGAGCAGTTCTTC.

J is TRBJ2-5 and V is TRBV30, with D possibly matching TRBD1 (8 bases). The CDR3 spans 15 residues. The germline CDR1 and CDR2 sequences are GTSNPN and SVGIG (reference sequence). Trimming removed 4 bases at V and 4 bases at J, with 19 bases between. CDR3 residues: CAWNTGGVGGETQYF. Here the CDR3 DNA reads TGTGCCTGGAACACAGGGGGGGTAGGGGGAGAGACCCAGTACTTC. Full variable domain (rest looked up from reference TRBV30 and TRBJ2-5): SQTIHQWPATLVQPVGSPLSLECTVEGTSNPNLYWYRQAAGRGLQLLFYSVGIGQISSEVPQNLSASRPQDRQFILSSKKLLLSDSGFYLCAWNTGGVGGETQYFGPGTRLLVL.